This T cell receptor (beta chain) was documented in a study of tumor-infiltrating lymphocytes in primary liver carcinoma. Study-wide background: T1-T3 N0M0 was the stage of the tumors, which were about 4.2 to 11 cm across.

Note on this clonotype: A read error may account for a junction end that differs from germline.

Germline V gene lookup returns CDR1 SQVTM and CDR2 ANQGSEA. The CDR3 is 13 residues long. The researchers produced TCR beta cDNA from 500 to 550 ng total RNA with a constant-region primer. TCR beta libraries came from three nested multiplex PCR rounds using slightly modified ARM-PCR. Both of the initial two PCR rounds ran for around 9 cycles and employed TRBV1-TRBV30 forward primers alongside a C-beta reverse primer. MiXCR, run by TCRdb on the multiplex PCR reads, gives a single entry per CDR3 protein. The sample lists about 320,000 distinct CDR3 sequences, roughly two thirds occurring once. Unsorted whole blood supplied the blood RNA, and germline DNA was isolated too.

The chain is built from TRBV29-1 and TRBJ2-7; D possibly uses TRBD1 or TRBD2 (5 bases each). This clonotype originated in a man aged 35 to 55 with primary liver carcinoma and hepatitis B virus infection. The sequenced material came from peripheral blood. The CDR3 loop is CSARFRGPYELYF. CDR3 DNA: TGCAGCGCCCGGTTTAGGGGACCCTACGAGCTGTACTTC.